The sequence of this T cell receptor beta chain was determined in a study of blood T cell repertoires in COVID-19. Across the whole study: The United States, Italy and Spain provided the acute and convalescent COVID-19 samples. T cells, B-cell-depleted T cells, or PBMCs supplied cDNA or gDNA.

Original processing methods: Amplified reference gene primers provided the basis for estimating nucleated cell counts. The protocol was immunoSEQ multiplex PCR, while the TCRdb copy is restricted to in-frame clones and leaves out a portion. V, J and clone size reflect that table, while D and trimming were determined from the DNA. The sample records roughly 380,000 clones, roughly 90% being singletons. Seattle researchers signed up patients amid active infection and tracked them longitudinally. V lost 4 bases to trimming and J lost 5 bases; unmatched junction nucleotides: 15. Germline V gene data show CDR1 as WNHNN and CDR2 as SYGVQD (reference sequence). The length of the CDR3 is 17 residues.

The sequenced sample consisted of peripheral blood. The genes are TRBV10-1 and TRBJ2-3; 7 bases match TRBD1. The receptor's source is a woman aged 40 to 49 with COVID-19, enrolled during active disease. Written as DNA, the CDR3 is TGCGCCAGCAGTGCCGAAAGACAGGGCCAACCGGGAGATACGCAGTATTTT. The encoded protein is CASSAERQGQPGDTQYF.